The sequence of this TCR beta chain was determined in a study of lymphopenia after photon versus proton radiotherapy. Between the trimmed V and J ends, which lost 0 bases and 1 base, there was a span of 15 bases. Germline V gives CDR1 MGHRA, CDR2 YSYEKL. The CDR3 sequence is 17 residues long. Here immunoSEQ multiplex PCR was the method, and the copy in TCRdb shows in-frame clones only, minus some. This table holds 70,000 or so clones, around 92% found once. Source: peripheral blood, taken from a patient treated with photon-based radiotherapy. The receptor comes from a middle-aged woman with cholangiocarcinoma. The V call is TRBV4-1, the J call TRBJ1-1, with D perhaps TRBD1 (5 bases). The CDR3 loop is CASSQDGTGQGNTEAFF. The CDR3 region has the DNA TGCGCCAGCAGCCAAGATGGCACCGGGCAGGGGAACACTGAAGCTTTCTTT.